This T cell receptor beta chain was profiled in a study of tumor-infiltrating lymphocytes in oesophageal squamous cell carcinoma. The J segment lost 2 bases and the V segment lost 2 bases, leaving 1 base of the junction unmatched. The CDR3 spans 15 residues. Per germline, CDR1 SEHNR and CDR2 FQNEAQ (reference sequence). TCRdb passed the PCR reads through MiXCR, listing each CDR3 protein once. The data contain about 17,000 distinct CDR3 sequences, 40% to 55% of them singletons. The sequenced sample was normal esophageal tissue next to the tumor. This rearrangement joins TRBV7-9 to TRBJ1-4; TRBD1 aligns across 8 bases. The sequence derives from a female donor with esophageal squamous cell carcinoma. The CDR3 nucleotides read TGTGCCAGCAGCTTAAGACAGGGGACTAATGAAAAACTGTTTTTT. This gives the protein CASSLRQGTNEKLFF.